Listed here are 3 T cell receptor beta chains from one sample, sequenced in a study of blood T cell repertoires in COVID-19. This table comes from immunoSEQ multiplex PCR, and its TCRdb copy is limited to in-frame clones, with some not included. The sample has around 120,000 clones; 75% to 90% are singletons. Sequencing input: peripheral blood. These receptors came from a woman older than 75 with acute or convalescent COVID-19.

CDR3 sequence: CATSDLPGLAPDTQYF. The CDR3, as DNA: TGTGCCACCAGTGACCTCCCCGGACTAGCGCCAGATACGCAGTATTTT. This chain uses TRBV24-1 with TRBJ2-3; 9 bases match TRBD2. V was clipped by 4 bases and J by 4 bases; unmatched bases: 8. The CDR3 is 16 residues long. Germline V CDR1 and CDR2: KGHDR, SFDVKD.

CDR3 in DNA: TGTGCCAGCAGCTTAGTAAGCGGACCGGGGACCCAGTACTTC. Amino acids: CASSLVSGPGTQYF. V is TRBV13 and J is TRBJ2-5, with a weak D call TRBD2 (5 bases). Trimming took off 1 base at V and 7 bases at J, with 13 bases between the two ends. CDR3 length: 14 amino acids. Germline assignment: CDR1 PRHDT and CDR2 FYEKMQ (reference sequence).

The gene calls are TRBV7-9 and TRBJ2-1; D is uncertain. Trimming cost V 3 bases and J 2 bases, with 11 bases left between them. This CDR3 is built from 15 residues. Germline lookup yields CDR1 SEHNR and CDR2 FQNEAQ (reference sequence). CDR3 amino acids: CASSFPWAPYNEQFF. For the CDR3, the DNA is TGTGCCAGCAGCTTTCCGTGGGCCCCCTACAATGAGCAGTTCTTC. Variable domain in full (rest from reference TRBV7-9 and TRBJ2-1): DTGVSQNPRHKITKRGQNVTFRCDPISEHNRLYWYRQTLGQGPEFLTYFQNEAQLEKSRLLSDRFSAERPKGSFSTLEIQRTEQGDSAMYLCASSFPWAPYNEQFFGPGTRLTVL.